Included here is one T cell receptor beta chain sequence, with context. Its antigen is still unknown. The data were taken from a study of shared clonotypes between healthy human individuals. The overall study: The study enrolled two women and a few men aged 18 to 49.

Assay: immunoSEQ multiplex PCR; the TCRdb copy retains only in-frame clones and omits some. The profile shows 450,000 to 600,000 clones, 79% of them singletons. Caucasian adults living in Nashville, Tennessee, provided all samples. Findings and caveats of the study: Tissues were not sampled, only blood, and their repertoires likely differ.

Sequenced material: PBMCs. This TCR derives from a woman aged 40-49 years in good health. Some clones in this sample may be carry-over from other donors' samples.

CDR3 DNA: TGTGCCATCCGGGACCGCAGCGGGAAGAGGTATGAGCAGTTCTTC. Amino acids: CAIRDRSGKRYEQFF. The J gene is TRBJ2-1, the V gene TRBV28; the match to TRBD2 covers 7 bases. The germline gives CDR1 MDHEN, CDR2 SYDVKM. After removal of 10 bases from V and 8 bases from J, the junction contained 17 bases not matched to a gene. The length of the CDR3 is 15 residues.